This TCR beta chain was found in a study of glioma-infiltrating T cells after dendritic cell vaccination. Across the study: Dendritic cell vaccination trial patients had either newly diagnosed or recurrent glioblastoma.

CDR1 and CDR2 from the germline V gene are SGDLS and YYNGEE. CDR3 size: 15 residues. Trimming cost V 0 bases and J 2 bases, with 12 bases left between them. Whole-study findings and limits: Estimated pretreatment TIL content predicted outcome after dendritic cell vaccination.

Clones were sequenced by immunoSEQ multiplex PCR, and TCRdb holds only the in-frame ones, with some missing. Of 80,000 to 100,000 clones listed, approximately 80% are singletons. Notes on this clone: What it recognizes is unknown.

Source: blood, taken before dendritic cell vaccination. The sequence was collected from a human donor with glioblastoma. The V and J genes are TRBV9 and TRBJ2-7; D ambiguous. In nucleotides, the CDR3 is TGTGCCAGCAGCGTAGTACAGAAGCTCACCTACGAGCAGTACTTC. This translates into CASSVVQKLTYEQYF.